This T cell receptor (beta chain) stems from a study of blood T cell repertoires in COVID-19. At the level of the study: From the United States, Italy and Spain came samples of acute and convalescent COVID-19. The analysed material was cDNA or gDNA that came from T cells, B-cell-depleted T cells, or PBMCs.

Original processing notes: Estimated nucleated cell counts came from reference gene primer amplification. Here immunoSEQ multiplex PCR was the method, and the copy in TCRdb shows in-frame clones only, minus some. From that table come the V and J calls and clone size; the DNA was used to work out D and trimming. Here the sample spans 200,000 to 250,000 clones, about nine tenths being singletons. The CDR3 sequence is 15 residues long. CDR1 and CDR2 (germline): SGHRS, YFSETQ. The germline V and J ends were trimmed by 5 bases and 1 base, with 12 bases remaining between them. The receptor comes from a man in his 60s who had recovered from COVID-19. J is TRBJ2-2 and V is TRBV5-1, with a weak D call TRBD1 (5 bases). Sequencing used peripheral blood. This CDR3 reads CASSEGARNTGELFF. The CDR3 coding sequence is TGCGCCAGCAGTGAAGGGGCGCGGAACACCGGGGAGCTGTTTTTT.